Listed here are 14 T cell receptor beta chains from one sample, sequenced in a study of vaccination effects on CD4 cells after COVID-19 (dated by TCRdb to between 2021 and 2024). In the ViraFEST assay, PBMC were stimulated with viral peptide pools, and TCR sequencing was then used to find antigen-specific CD4+ T cell clonotypes based on their expansion. After around ten days of culture, CD4+ T cells were isolated with the EasySep CD4+ T cell isolation kit. PCR-confirmed SARS-CoV-2 infection had occurred in convalescent patients between March and December 2020, before the Alpha, Beta and Delta variants emerged in the United States. The antigens these receptors bind are not known. The library was obtained by the immunoSEQ multiplex PCR assay. TCRdb took this table from immuneACCESS and kept in-frame rearrangements with V and J called. Such tables lack part of the clones; where checked against another copy, unresolved V genes explain under half of the gap, and the rest is unexplained. The sample yields fewer than 90,000 clones; around 70% were counted once. The ten largest clones add up to around 5% of the sample.

The material was CD4+ T cells from PBMCs cultured with HIV peptides, obtained before COVID-19 vaccination. This specimen's cell subset or site label, interpreted: HIV-1 Nef peptide pool negative control/reference culture. The receptors originated from a human donor who had a prior SARS-CoV-2 infection.

The chain combines TRBV7-2 with TRBJ1-6, with no clear D. The CDR3 is 15 residues long. Germline V gene data show CDR1 as SGHTA and CDR2 as FQGNSA. V lost 4 bases to trimming and J lost 7 bases, with 14 bases between them. The CDR3 DNA reads TGTGCCAGCAGCTCCAATGGACCGGGGAATTCACCCCTCCACTTT. It encodes CASSSNGPGNSPLHF.

The chain joins TRBV7-8 to TRBJ1-1; 7 nucleotides match TRBD1. This CDR3 has 15 residues. Germline CDR1 SGHVS, CDR2 FQNEAQ. V trimming: 7 bases; J trimming: 3 bases; junction bases outside the gene matches: 11. This CDR3 reads CASTQGDRAYTEAFF. As DNA, the CDR3 is TGTGCCAGCACCCAGGGAGACAGGGCTTACACTGAAGCTTTCTTT.

Concerning this clone itself: The same CDR3 can be traced to other DNA sequences in this sample. The rearrangement links TRBV7-9 to TRBJ1-1; D is uncertain. Trimming removed 1 base from V and 2 bases from J, with 5 bases in between. The V gene's germline CDR1 is SEHNR and CDR2 FQNEAQ (reference sequence). The CDR3 is 13 amino acids. CDR3 sequence: CASSLEQNTEAFF. The CDR3 DNA reads as TGTGCCAGCAGCTTAGAACAAAACACTGAAGCTTTCTTT.

CDR3 in DNA: TGCGCCAGCAGCTTGGCCAACAGGGGGTTGGCCGGGGAGCTGTTTTTT. Translated, it gives CASSLANRGLAGELFF. The chain couples TRBV5-1 to TRBJ2-2, with 8 positions matching TRBD1. Trimming removed 0 bases from V and 6 bases from J; junction bases left unmatched: 7. Germline assignment: CDR1 SGHRS and CDR2 YFSETQ. The CDR3 loop spans 16 amino acids.

V usage is TRBV7-9 and J usage is TRBJ1-1, with D unclear. CDR3 size: 15 residues. Germline V gives CDR1 SEHNR, CDR2 FQNEAQ (reference sequence). Trimming stripped 4 bases from V and 2 bases from J, with 14 bases between. DNA of the CDR3: TGTGCCAGCAGCTCCACGCAGGTCTTAAACACTGAAGCTTTCTTT. Protein: CASSSTQVLNTEAFF.

This chain joins TRBV11-3 and TRBJ2-3; 11 bases match TRBD1. Germline V gene sequence: CDR1 SGHNT, CDR2 YENEEA. Unmatched junction bases numbered 9, after V lost 7 bases and J lost 6 bases. This CDR3 region has 15 residues. The CDR3 DNA sequence: TGTGCCAGCACCCCCTCCCGGGACAGGGGGGATACGCAGTATTTT. Encoded protein: CASTPSRDRGDTQYF.

V and J are TRBV30 and TRBJ2-6; weak D call: TRBD1 (5 bases). V lost 7 bases, J lost 2 bases, and 12 bases lay in between. Germline CDR1 is GTSNPN and CDR2 is SVGIG (reference sequence). The CDR3 is 14 residues long. The CDR3 spells CASMTDPGANVLTF. The CDR3, as DNA: TGTGCCTCTATGACAGACCCTGGGGCCAACGTCCTGACTTTC.

The chain carries TRBV7-3 and TRBJ1-6; D ambiguous. The V gene's germline CDR1 is SGHTA and CDR2 FQGTGA. V was cut by 3 bases and J by 7 bases, with 7 bases left in between. The CDR3 runs to 13 residues. CDR3: CASSFSRNSPLHF. CDR3 in DNA: TGTGCCAGCAGCTTTAGTCGGAATTCACCCCTCCACTTT.

This clone has a single count. The CDR3 nucleotides read TGTGCCAGCCACCGGGACAGACCATGGGACACTGAAGCTTTCTTT. Encoded protein: CASHRDRPWDTEAFF. This chain connects TRBV5-4 to TRBJ1-1; 7 nucleotides agree with TRBD1. Germline V gene data show CDR1 as SGHNT and CDR2 as YYREEE (reference sequence). The junction had 12 bases not matched to a gene; V was cut back by 7 bases and J by 3 bases. The CDR3 has 15 residues.

This chain links TRBV30 with TRBJ1-5; no clear D. The germline gives CDR1 GTSNPN, CDR2 SVGIG (reference sequence). Trimming took 0 bases from V and 4 from J, leaving 13 bases between them. The CDR3 spans 15 residues. The CDR3 reads CAWSVASRANQPQHF. Here the CDR3 DNA reads TGTGCCTGGAGTGTAGCCAGCCGGGCAAATCAGCCCCAGCATTTT.

CDR3 nucleotide sequence: TGTGCCAGCAGCCCCGACGGCATCTATGGCTACACCTTC. Protein sequence: CASSPDGIYGYTF. The rearrangement joins TRBV2 to TRBJ1-2; D uncertain. Per the germline V gene, CDR1 is SNHLY and CDR2 is FYNNEI. This CDR3 spans 13 amino acids. Trimming stripped 6 bases from V and 4 bases from J, with 12 bases between.

J is TRBJ2-1 and V is TRBV21-1; TRBD2, the table's D call, was not compared with the DNA. TRBV21-1 is a pseudogene. The CDR3 is made up of 18 amino acids. The CDR3 DNA follows: TGTGCCAGCAGCAAAGTGTCTATGGAGCGGCCAGGTCGCAATGAGCAGTTCTTC. Translation: CASSKVSMERPGRNEQFF.

The genes are TRBV5-1 and TRBJ1-2; TRBD1 agrees at 7 bases. The germline V gene has CDR1 SGHRS and CDR2 YFSETQ. J was trimmed by 6 bases and V by 2 bases; bases with no gene match: 10. CDR3 length equals 15 residues. This chain's CDR3 is CASSFDRVIDDGYTF. In DNA form, the CDR3 reads TGCGCCAGCAGCTTCGACAGGGTAATTGATGATGGCTACACCTTC.

The chain employs TRBV2 and TRBJ2-3; no clear D gene. This CDR3 comprises 14 residues. Germline assignment: CDR1 SNHLY and CDR2 FYNNEI. Deletions cut 6 bases from V and 0 bases from J, with 10 bases between. DNA for the CDR3: TGTGCCAGCAGATGGGCGGCTAGCACAGATACGCAGTATTTT. Its translation: CASRWAASTDTQYF.